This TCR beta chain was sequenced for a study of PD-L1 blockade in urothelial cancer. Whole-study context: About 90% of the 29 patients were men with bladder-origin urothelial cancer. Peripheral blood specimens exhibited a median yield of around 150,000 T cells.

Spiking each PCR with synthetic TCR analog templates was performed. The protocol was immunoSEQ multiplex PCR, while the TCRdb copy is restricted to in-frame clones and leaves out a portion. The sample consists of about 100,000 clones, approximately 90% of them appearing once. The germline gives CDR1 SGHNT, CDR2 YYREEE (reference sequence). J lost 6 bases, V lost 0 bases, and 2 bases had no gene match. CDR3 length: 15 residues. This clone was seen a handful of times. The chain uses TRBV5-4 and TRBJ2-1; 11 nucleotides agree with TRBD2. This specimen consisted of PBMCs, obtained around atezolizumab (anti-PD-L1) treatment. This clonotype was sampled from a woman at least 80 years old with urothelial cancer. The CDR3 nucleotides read TGTGCCAGCAGCTTGGTAACTAGCGGGAGCAATGAGCAGTTCTTC. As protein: CASSLVTSGSNEQFF.